The 4 T cell receptor beta chains below were found in one sample sequenced in a study of T-cell memory formation after mild COVID-19. Each CDR3 protein is one row after TCRdb ran MiXCR on the 5' RACE reads. The repertoire holds under 600,000 distinct CDR3 sequences, less than 25% seen once, with about 8.7% in the top ten. Sequenced input: PBMCs or a T cell subset sorted from them (not recorded which). These receptors were taken from an adult woman who had mild COVID-19 (a few samples of this study predate the infection). Cell type and time point are not known.

J is TRBJ1-5 and V is TRBV20-1, with a weak D call TRBD1 (5 bases). The CDR3 is made up of 16 amino acids. Trimming cost V 0 bases and J 2 bases, with 14 bases left between them. CDR1 DFQATT and CDR2 SNEGSKA come from the germline V gene (reference sequence). The CDR3 bases are TGCAGTGCTAGAGATTTCCCGGGACTGGGCAATCAGCCCCAGCATTTT. Protein: CSARDFPGLGNQPQHF.

The chain has TRBV6-6 and TRBJ2-7; TRBD2 might be the D (6 bases). This CDR3 spans 16 amino acids. The germline V gene has CDR1 MNHNY and CDR2 SVGAGI (reference sequence). V shed 1 base and J shed 0 bases, with 13 bases lying between them. CDR3 residues: CASSYFTGTYSYEQYF. The DNA of the CDR3 is TGTGCCAGCAGTTACTTTACCGGGACTTACTCCTACGAGCAGTACTTC.

At least ten counts were recorded for this clonotype. The CDR3 here is CASSPSQNTEAFF. CDR3 sequence (DNA): TGTGCCAGCTCACCTTCCCAGAACACTGAAGCTTTCTTT. The rearrangement links TRBV18 to TRBJ1-1; no clear D gene. This CDR3 contains 13 residues. The germline gives CDR1 KGHSH, CDR2 LQKENI. Trimming took 3 bases from V and 1 from J, leaving 6 bases between them.

The V gene is TRBV3-1, the J gene TRBJ1-4; D is possibly TRBD1 (5 bases). Trimming took 6 bases from V and 4 from J, leaving 15 bases between them. Germline V gene lookup returns CDR1 LGHDT and CDR2 YNNKEL (reference sequence). CDR3 length: 15 residues. The CDR3 loop reads CASSVRGRGNEKLFF. CDR3 bases: TGTGCCAGCAGTGTCCGGGGACGCGGTAATGAAAAACTGTTTTTT. Supplemented by reference TRBV3-1 and TRBJ1-4, the full variable domain reads DTAVSQTPKYLVTQMGNDKSIKCEQNLGHDTMYWYKQDSKKFLKIMFSYNNKELIINETVPNRFSPKSPDKAHLNLHINSLELGDSAVYFCASSVRGRGNEKLFFGSGTQLSVL.